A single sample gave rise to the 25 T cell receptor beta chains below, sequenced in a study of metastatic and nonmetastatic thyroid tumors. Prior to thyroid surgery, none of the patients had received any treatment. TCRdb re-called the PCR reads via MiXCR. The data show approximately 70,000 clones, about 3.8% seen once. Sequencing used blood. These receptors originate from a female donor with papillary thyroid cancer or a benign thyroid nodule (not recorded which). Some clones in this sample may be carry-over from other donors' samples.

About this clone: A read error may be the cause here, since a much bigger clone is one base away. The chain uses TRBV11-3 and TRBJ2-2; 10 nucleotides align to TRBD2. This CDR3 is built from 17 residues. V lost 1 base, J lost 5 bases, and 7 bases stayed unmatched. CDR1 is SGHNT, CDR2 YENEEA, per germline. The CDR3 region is CASSLGMVLAGTGELFF. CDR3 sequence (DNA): TGTGCCAGCAGCTTAGGGATGGTACTAGCGGGAACCGGGGAGCTGTTTTTT. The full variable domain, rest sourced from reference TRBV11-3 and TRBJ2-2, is EAGVVQSPRYKIIEKKQPVAFWCNPISGHNTLYWYLQNLGQGPELLIRYENEEAVDDSQLPKDRFSAERLKGVDSTLKIQPAELGDSAVYLCASSLGMVLAGTGELFFGEGSRLTVL.

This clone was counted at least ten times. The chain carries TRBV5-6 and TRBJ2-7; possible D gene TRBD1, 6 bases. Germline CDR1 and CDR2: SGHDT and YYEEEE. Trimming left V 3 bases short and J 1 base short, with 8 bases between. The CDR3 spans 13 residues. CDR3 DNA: TGTGCCAGCAGCTCACAGGGTTCCTACGAGCAGTACTTC. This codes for CASSSQGSYEQYF.

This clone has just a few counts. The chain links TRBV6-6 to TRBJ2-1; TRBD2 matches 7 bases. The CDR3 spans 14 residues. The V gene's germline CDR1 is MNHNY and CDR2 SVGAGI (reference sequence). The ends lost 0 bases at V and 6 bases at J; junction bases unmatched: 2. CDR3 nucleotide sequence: TGTGCCAGCAGTTACTCGGGAGGGGTCAATGAGCAGTTCTTC. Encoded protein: CASSYSGGVNEQFF.

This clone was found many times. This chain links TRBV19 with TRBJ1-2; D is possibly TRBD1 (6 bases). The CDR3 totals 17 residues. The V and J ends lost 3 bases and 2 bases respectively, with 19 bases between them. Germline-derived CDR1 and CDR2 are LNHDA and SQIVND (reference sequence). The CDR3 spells CASSMGGTNPENYGYTF. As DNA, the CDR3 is TGTGCCAGTAGTATGGGCGGGACAAACCCTGAAAACTATGGCTACACCTTC.

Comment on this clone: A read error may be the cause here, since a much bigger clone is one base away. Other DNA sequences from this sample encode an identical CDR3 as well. The CDR3 reads CASSPYKNTEAFF. CDR3 DNA: TGTGCCAGCAGCCCTTACAAGAACACTGAAGCTTTCTTT. The chain uses TRBV14 and TRBJ1-1, with D hard to call. Germline V lookup: CDR1 SGHDN, CDR2 FVKESK. Trimming took 4 bases from V and 1 from J, leaving 7 bases between them. There are 13 residues in the CDR3.

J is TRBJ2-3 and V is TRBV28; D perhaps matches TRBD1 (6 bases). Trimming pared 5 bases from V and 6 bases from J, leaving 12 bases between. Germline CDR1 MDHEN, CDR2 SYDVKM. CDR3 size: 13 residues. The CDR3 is CASSTGSEDTQYF. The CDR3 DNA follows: TGTGCCAGCAGTACAGGGTCAGAGGATACGCAGTATTTT.

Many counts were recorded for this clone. DNA of the CDR3: TGTGCCAGCAGTGAGGTTAGCGGTGGAAACATTCAGTACTTC. This encodes CASSEVSGGNIQYF. V gene TRBV28 combines with J gene TRBJ2-4, with D possibly matching TRBD2 (6 bases). The CDR3 loop spans 14 amino acids. CDR1 and CDR2 from the germline V gene are MDHEN and SYDVKM. Between the trimmed V and J ends, which lost 5 bases and 6 bases, there was a span of 14 bases.

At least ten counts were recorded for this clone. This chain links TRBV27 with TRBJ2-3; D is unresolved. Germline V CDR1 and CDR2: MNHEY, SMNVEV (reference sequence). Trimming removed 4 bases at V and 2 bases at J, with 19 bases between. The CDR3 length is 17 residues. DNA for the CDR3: TGTGCCAGCAGTTCCCGGGCTGGGGTTTTGCTCACAGATACGCAGTATTTT. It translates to CASSSRAGVLLTDTQYF.

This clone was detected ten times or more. The CDR3 loop reads CASSHQETQYF. The CDR3 DNA is TGTGCCAGCAGCCATCAAGAGACCCAGTACTTC. The chain employs TRBV12-3 or TRBV12-4 and TRBJ2-5; D ambiguous. Trimming removed 6 bases from V and 2 bases from J, with 4 bases in between. The CDR3 length is 11 residues.

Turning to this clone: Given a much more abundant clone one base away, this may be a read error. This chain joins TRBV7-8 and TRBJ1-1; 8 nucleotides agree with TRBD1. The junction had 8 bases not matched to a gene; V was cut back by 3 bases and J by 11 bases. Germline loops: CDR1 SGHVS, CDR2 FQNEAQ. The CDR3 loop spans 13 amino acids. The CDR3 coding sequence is TGTGCCAGCAGCTTGGACAGGGTAGAAAGGGCTTTCTTT. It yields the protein CASSLDRVERAFF.

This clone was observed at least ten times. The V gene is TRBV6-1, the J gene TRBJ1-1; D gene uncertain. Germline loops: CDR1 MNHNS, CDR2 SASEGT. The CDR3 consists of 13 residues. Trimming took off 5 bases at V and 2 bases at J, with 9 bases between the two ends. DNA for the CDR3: TGTGCCAGCAGTAACGCCGATAACACTGAAGCTTTCTTT. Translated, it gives CASSNADNTEAFF.

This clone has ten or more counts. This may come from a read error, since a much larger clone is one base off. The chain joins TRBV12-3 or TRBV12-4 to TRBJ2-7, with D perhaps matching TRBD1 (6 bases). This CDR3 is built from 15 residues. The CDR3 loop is CAGSFGAGAPYEQYF. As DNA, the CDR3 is TGTGCCGGCAGTTTTGGGGCAGGGGCCCCCTACGAGCAGTACTTC.

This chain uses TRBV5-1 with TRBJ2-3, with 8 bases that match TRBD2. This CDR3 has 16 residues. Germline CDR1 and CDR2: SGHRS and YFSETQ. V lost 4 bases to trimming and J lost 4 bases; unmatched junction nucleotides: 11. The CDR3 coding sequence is TGCGCCAGCAGCCCGTGGGCCGGGGGGGAGGCAGATACGCAGTATTTT. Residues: CASSPWAGGEADTQYF.

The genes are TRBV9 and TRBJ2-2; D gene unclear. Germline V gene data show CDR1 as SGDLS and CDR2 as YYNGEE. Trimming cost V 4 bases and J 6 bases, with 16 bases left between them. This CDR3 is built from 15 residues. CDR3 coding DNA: TGTGCCAGCAGCTTACGGACCAGCCCCGCCGGGGAGCTGTTTTTT. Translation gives CASSLRTSPAGELFF. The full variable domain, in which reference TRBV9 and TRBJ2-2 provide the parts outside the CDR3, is DSGVTQTPKHLITATGQRVTLRCSPRSGDLSVYWYQQSLDQGLQFLIQYYNGEERAKGNILERFSAQQFPDLHSELNLSSLELGDSALYFCASSLRTSPAGELFFGEGSRLTVL.

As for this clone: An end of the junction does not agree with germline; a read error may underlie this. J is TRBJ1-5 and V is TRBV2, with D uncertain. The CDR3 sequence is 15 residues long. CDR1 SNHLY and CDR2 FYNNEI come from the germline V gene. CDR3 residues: CASSPGKYINQPQHF. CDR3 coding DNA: TGTGCCAGCAGCCCGGGAAAGTACATTAATCAGCCACAGCATTTT.

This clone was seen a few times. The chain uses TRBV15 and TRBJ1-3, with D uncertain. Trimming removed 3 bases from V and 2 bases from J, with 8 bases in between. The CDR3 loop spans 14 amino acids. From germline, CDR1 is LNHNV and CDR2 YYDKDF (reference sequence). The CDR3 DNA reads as TGTGCCACCAGCAGTGTTACACCTGGAAACACCATATATTTT. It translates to CATSSVTPGNTIYF.

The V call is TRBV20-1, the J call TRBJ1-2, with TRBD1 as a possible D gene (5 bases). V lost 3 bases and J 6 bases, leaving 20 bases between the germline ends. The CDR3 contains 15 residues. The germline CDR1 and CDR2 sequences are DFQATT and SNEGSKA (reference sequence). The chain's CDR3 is CSASPQGANIHGYTF. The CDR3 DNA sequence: TGCAGTGCTAGCCCCCAGGGCGCGAATATCCATGGCTACACCTTC.

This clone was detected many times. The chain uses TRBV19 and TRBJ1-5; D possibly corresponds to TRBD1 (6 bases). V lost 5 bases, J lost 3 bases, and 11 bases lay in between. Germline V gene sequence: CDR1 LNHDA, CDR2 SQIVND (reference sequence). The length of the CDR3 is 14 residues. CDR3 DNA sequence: TGTGCCAGTAGTTACAGGGAAGTCAATCAGCCCCAGCATTTT. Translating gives CASSYREVNQPQHF.

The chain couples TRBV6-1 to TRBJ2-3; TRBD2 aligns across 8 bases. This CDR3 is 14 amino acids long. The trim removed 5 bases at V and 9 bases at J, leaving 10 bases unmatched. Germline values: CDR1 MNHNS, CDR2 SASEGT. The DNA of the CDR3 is TGTGCCAGCAGTCCGGGACTAGACGTGCAAACGCAGTATTTT. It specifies CASSPGLDVQTQYF.

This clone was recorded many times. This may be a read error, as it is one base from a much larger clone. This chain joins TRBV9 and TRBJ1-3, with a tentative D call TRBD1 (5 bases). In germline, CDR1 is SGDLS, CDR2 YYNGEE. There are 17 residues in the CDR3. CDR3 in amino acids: CAGSPSPGRSAGNTIYF. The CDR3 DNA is TGTGCCGGCAGCCCCTCCCCGGGACGTAGTGCTGGAAACACCATATATTTT.

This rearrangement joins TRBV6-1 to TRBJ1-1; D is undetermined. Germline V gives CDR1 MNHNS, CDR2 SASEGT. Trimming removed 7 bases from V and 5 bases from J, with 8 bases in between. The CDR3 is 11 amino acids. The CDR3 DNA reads TGTGCCAGCATGGGGATGACTGAAGCTTTCTTT. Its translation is CASMGMTEAFF.

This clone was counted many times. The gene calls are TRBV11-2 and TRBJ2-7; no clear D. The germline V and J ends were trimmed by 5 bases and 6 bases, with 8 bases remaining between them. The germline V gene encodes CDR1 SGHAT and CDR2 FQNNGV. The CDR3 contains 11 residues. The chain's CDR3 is CASSRTIEQYF. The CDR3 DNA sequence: TGTGCCAGCAGCCGGACCATCGAGCAGTACTTC.

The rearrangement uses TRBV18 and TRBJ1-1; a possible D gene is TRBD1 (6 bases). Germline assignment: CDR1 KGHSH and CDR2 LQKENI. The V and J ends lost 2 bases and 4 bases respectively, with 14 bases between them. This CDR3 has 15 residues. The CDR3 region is CASSPSRGPGTEAFF. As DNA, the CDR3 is TGTGCCAGCTCACCATCACGGGGGCCGGGCACTGAAGCTTTCTTT.

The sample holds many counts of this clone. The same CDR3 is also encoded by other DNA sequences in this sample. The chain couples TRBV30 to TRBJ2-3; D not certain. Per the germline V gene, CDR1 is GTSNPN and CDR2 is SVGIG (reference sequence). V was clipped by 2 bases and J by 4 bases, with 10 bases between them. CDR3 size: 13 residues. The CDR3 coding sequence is TGTGCCTGGAGTAAAAACTCTGCAGATACGCAGTATTTT. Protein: CAWSKNSADTQYF. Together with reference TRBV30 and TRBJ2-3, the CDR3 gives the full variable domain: SQTIHQWPATLVQPVGSPLSLECTVEGTSNPNLYWYRQAAGRGLQLLFYSVGIGQISSEVPQNLSASRPQDRQFILSSKKLLLSDSGFYLCAWSKNSADTQYFGPGTRLTVL.

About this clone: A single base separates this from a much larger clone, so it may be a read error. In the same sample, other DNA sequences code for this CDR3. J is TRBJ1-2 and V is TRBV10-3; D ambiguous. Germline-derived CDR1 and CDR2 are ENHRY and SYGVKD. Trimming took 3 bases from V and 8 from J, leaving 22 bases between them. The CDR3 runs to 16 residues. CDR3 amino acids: CAISDLSRDSLPGYTF. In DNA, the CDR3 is TGTGCCATCAGTGACCTCTCCCGTGACTCACTCCCGGGCTACACCTTC.